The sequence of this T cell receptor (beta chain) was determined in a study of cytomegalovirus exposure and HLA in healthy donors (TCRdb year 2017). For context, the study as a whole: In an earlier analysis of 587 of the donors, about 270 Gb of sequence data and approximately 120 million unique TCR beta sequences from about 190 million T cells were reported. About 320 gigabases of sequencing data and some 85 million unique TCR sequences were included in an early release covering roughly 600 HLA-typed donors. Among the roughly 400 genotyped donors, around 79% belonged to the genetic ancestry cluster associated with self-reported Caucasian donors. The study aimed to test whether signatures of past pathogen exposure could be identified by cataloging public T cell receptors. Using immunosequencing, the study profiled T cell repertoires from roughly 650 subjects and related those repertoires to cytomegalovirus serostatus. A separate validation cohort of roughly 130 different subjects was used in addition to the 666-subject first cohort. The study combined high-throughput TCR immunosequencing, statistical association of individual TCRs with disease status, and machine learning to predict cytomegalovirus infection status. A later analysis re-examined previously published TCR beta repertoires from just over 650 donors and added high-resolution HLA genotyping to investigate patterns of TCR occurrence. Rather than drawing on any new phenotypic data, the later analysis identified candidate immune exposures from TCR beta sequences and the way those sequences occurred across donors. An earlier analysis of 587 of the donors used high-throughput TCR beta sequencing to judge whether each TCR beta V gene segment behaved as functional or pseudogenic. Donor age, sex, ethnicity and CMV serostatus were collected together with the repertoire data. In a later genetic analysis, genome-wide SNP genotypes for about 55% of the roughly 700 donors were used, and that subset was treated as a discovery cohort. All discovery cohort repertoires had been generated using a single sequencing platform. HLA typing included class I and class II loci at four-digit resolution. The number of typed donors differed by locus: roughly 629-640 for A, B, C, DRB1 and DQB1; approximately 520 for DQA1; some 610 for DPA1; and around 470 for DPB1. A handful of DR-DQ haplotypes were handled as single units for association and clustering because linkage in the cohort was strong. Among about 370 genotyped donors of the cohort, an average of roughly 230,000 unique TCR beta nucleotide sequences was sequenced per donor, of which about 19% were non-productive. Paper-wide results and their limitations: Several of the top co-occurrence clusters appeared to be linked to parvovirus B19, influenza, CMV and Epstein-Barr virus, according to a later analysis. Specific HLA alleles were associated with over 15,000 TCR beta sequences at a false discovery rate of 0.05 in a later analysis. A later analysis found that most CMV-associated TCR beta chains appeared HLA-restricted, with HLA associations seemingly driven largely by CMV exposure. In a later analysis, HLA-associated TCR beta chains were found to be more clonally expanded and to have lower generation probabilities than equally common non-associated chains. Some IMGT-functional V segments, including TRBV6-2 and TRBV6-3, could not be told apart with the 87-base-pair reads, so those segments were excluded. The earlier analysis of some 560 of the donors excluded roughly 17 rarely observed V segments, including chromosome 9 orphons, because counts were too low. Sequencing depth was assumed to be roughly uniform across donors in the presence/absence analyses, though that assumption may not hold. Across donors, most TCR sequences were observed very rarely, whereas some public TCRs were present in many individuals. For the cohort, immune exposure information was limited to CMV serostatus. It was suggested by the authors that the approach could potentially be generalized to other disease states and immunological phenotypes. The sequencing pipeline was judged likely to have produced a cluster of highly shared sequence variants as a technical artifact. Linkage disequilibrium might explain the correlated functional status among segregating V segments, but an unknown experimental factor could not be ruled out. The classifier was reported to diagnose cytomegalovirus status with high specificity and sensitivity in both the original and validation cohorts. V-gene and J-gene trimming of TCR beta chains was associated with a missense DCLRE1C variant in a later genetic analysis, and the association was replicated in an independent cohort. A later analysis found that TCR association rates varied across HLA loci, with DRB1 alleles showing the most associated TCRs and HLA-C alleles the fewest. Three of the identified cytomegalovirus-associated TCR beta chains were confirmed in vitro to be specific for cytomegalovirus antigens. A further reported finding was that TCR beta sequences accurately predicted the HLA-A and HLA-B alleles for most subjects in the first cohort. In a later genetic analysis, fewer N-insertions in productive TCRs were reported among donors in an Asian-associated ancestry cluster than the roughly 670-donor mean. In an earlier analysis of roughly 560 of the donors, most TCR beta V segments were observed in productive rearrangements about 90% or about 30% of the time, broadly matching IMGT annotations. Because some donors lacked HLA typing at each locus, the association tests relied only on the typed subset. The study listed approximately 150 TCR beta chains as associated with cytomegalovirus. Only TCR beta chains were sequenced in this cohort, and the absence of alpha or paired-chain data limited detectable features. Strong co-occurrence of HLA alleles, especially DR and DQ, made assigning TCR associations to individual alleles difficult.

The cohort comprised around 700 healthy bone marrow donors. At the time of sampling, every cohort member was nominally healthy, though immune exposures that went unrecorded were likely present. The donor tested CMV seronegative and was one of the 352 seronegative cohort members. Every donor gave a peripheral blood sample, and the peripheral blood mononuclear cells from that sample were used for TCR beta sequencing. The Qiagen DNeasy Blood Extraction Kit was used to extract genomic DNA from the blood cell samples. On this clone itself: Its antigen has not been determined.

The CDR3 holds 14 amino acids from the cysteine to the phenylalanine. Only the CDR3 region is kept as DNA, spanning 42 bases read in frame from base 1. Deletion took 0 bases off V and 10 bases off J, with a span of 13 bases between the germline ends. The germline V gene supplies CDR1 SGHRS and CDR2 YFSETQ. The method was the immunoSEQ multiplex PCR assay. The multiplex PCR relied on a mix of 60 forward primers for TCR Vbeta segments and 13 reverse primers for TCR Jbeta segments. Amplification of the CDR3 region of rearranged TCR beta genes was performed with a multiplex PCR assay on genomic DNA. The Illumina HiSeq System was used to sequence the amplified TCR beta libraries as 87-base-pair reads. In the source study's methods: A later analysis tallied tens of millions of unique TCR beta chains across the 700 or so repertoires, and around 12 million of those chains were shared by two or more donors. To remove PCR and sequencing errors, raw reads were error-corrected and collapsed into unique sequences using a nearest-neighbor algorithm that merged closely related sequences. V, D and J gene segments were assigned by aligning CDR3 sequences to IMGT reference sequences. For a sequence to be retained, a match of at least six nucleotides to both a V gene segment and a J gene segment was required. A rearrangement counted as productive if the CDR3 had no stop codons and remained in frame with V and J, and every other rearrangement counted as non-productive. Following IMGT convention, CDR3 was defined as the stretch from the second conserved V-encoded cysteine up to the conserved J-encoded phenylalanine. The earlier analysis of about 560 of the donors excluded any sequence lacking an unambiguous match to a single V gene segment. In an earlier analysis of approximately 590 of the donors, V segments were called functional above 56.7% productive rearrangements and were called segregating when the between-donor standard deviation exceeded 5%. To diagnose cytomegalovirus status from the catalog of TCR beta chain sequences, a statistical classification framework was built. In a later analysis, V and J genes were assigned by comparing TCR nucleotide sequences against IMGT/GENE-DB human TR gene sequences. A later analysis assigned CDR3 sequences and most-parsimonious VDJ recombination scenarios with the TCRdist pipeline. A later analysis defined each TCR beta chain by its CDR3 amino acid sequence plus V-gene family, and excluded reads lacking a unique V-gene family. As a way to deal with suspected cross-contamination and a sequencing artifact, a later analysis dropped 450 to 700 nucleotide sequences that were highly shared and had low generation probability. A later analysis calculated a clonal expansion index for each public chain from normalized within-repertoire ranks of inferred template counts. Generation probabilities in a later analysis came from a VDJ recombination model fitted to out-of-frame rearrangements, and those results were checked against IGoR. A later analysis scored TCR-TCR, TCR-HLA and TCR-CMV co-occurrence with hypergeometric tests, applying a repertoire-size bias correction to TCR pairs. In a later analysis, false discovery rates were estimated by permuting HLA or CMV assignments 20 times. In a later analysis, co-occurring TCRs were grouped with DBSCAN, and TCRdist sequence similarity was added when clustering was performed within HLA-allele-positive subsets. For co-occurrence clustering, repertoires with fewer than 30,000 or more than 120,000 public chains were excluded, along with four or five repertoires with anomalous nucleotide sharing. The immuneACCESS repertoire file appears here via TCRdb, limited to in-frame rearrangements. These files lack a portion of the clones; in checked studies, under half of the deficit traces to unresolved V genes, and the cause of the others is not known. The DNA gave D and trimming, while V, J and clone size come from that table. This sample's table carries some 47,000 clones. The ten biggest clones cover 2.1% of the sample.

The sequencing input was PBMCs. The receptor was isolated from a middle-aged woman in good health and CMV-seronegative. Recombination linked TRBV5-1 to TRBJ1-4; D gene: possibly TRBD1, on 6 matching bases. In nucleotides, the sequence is TGCGCCAGCAGCTTGGGACAGGCGAGGGGAAAACTGTTTTTT. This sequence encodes CASSLGQARGKLFF.